This section outlines one T cell receptor (beta chain) sequence together with its context. The data are from a study of blood T cell repertoires in COVID-19. The V and J ends lost 2 bases and 6 bases respectively, with 8 bases between them. Germline-derived CDR1 and CDR2 are ENHRY and SYGVKD. The CDR3 has 13 residues. In the authors' methods: Scientists estimated how many nucleated cells there were by amplifying reference gene primers. The assay was immunoSEQ multiplex PCR, and TCRdb's table has in-frame clones only and misses some. V and J calls and clone size are copied from that table; D and trimming were computed from the DNA. Counted here are 200,000 to 250,000 clones, roughly 91% occurring once; the ten biggest clones make up approximately 4.2%. The age range of participants was about 18 to 90 years, with residence in about two dozen US areas. All recovered Cohort 3 donors got two negative PCRs, got clearance, or saw symptom resolution.

The sequencing sample was made of PBMCs or T cells enriched from blood (not recorded which). The chain has TRBV10-3 and TRBJ2-1, with a weak D call TRBD1 (5 bases). The receptor was derived from a woman aged 30 to 39 who had recovered from COVID-19. DNA for the CDR3: TGTGCCATCAGTGAGGGGGCAGGCAATGAGCAGTTCTTC. Its translation is CAISEGAGNEQFF.